The entry below describes one T cell receptor beta chain. Assay used: immunoSEQ multiplex PCR; TCRdb lists only in-frame clones, some missing. The sample has approximately 120,000 clones; 65% to 90% are singletons. These data are taken from a study of blood T cell repertoires in COVID-19. The CDR3 has 17 amino acids. V lost 5 bases, J lost 2 bases, and 21 bases lay in between. CDR1 and CDR2 (germline): SSHAT, FNYEAQ (reference sequence). The TCR was taken from a man older than 75 with active or convalescent COVID-19. Sequenced sample: peripheral blood. The V call is TRBV7-7, the J call TRBJ2-5, with D possibly TRBD1 on 6 matching bases. DNA for the CDR3: TGTGCCAGCAGCCCGGGACCTACAGGGCGACGTCAAGAGACCCAGTACTTC. Protein sequence: CASSPGPTGRRQETQYF.